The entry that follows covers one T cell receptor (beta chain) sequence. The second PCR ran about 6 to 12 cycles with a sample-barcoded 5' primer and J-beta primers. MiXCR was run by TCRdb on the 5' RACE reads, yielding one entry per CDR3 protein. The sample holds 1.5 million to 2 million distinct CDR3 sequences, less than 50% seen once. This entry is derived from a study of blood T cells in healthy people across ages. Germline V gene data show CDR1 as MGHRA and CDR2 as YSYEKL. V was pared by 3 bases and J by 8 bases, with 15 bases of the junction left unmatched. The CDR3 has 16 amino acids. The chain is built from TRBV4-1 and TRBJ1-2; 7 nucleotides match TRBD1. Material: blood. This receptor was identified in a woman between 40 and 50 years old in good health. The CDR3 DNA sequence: TGCGCCAGCAGCCACGGTCGTGACAGGGAAAGAGAAGGCTACACCTTC. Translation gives CASSHGRDREREGYTF.